The 3 T cell receptor beta chains reported below all come from one sample, sequenced in a study of T cells in Graves' hyperthyroidism and ophthalmopathy. Template material for amplifying TCR beta CDR3 regions consisted of RNA transcripts. The HTBI primer set drove a first-round RT-PCR of the TCR CDR3. TCRdb redid the calling of the multiplex PCR reads with MiXCR, one entry per CDR3 protein. The sample lists about 560,000 distinct CDR3 sequences, approximately 16% occurring once. Sequences were obtained from blood. Receptors originate from a woman under 30 with Graves' hyperthyroidism.

This clonotype showed up just a few times. The chain links TRBV4-1 to TRBJ2-3; TRBD2 aligns across 14 bases. The CDR3 totals 19 residues. Germline loops: CDR1 MGHRA, CDR2 YSYEKL. V shed 4 bases, J shed 0 bases, and the junction held 9 bases outside the gene matches. This CDR3 reads CASSPLETSGGVSTDTQYF. The CDR3 DNA follows: TGCGCCAGCAGCCCTCTCGAGACTAGCGGGGGGGTAAGCACAGATACGCAGTATTTT.

This clonotype occurred many times. The chain links TRBV6-1 to TRBJ1-2; D is perhaps TRBD1 (6 bases). V was shortened by 5 bases and J by 5 bases, with 21 bases between the two germline ends. There are 16 residues in the CDR3. Germline V CDR1 and CDR2: MNHNS, SASEGT. The DNA for the CDR3 is TGTGCCAGCAGTCGGGCGGGGGCTGTAAGTGGGTATGGCTACACCTTC. This translates into CASSRAGAVSGYGYTF.

This clonotype was observed a handful of times. The CDR3 reads CASSWGTSGRQETQYF. CDR3 sequence (DNA): TGCGCCAGCAGCTGGGGGACTAGCGGGAGACAAGAGACCCAGTACTTC. The chain is built from TRBV5-1 and TRBJ2-5; 14 nucleotides match TRBD2. The CDR3 has 16 amino acids. Looked up from germline, CDR1 is SGHRS and CDR2 is YFSETQ. V lost 3 bases, J lost 2 bases, and 3 bases stayed unmatched.